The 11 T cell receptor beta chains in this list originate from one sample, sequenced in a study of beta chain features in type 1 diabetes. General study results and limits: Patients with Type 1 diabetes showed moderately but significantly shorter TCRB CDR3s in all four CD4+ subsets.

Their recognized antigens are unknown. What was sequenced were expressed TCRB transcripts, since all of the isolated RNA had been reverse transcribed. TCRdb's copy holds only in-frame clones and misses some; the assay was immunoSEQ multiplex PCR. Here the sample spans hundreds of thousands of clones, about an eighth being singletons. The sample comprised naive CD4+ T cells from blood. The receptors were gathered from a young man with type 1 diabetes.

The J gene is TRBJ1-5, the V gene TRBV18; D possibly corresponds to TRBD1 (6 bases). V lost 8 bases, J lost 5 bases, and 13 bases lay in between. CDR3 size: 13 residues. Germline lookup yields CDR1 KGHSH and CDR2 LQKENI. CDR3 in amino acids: CASRSGEDQPQHF. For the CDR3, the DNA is TGTGCCAGCCGTTCAGGGGAAGATCAGCCCCAGCATTTT.

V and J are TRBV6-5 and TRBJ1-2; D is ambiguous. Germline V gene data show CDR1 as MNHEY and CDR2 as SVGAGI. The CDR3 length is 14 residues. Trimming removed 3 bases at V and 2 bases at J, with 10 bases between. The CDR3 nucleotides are TGTGCCAGCAGTTATCGGGAGACCAACTATGGCTACACCTTC. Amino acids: CASSYRETNYGYTF.

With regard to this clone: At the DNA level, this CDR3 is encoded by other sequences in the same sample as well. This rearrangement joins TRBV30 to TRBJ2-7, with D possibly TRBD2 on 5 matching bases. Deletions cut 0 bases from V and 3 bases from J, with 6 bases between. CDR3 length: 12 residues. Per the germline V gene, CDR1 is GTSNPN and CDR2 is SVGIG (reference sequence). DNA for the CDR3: TGTGCCTGGAGTGTAGGGAGCTACGAGCAGTACTTC. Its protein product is CAWSVGSYEQYF.

The CDR3 nucleotides read TGCGCCAGCAGCCAAGATTCTCAGGGGGGAGGTCAGCCCCAGCATTTT. Encoded protein: CASSQDSQGGGQPQHF. V gene TRBV4-3 combines with J gene TRBJ1-5, with 7 positions matching TRBD1. Germline trimming cut 0 bases from V and 6 bases from J; bases unmatched to any gene: 8. CDR1 LGHNA and CDR2 YSLEER come from the germline V gene. CDR3 length: 16 amino acids.

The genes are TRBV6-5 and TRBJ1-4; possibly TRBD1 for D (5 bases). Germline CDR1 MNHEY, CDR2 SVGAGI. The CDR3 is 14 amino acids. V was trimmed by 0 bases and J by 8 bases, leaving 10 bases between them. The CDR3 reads CASSYSVRGEKLFF. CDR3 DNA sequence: TGTGCCAGCAGTTACTCCGTCCGGGGGGAAAAACTGTTTTTT.

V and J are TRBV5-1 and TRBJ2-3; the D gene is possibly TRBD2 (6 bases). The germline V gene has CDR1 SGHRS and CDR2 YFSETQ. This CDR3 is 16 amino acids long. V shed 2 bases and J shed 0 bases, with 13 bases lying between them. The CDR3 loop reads CASSFGGTASTDTQYF. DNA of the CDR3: TGCGCCAGCAGCTTTGGAGGGACTGCTAGCACAGATACGCAGTATTTT.

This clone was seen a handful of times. CDR3 amino acids: CASSFWDHPTDTQYF. The CDR3 coding sequence is TGTGCCAGCAGCTTTTGGGACCACCCCACAGATACGCAGTATTTT. The rearrangement links TRBV7-9 to TRBJ2-3, with D perhaps matching TRBD1 or TRBD2 (5 bases each). Trimming stripped 3 bases from V and 2 bases from J, with 12 bases between. The CDR3 sequence is 15 residues long. Looked up from germline, CDR1 is SEHNR and CDR2 is FQNEAQ (reference sequence).

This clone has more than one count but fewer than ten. CDR3 sequence (DNA): TGTGCCTGGAGTGTACTTGGTATTCGTTTAGCTTTCTTT. Amino acids: CAWSVLGIRLAFF. The chain employs TRBV30 and TRBJ1-1; D is unclear. The CDR3 runs 13 residues. V lost 0 bases, J lost 10 bases, and 15 bases lay in between. Germline CDR1 GTSNPN, CDR2 SVGIG (reference sequence).

As DNA, the CDR3 is TGCGCCAGCAGCTTGGGCCTCTCCGCCCTGGGCAATCAGCCCCAGCATTTT. It yields the protein CASSLGLSALGNQPQHF. This chain connects TRBV5-1 to TRBJ1-5, with no clear D. The germline V gene has CDR1 SGHRS and CDR2 YFSETQ. This CDR3 spans 17 amino acids. Trimming cost V 0 bases and J 2 bases, with 15 bases left between them.

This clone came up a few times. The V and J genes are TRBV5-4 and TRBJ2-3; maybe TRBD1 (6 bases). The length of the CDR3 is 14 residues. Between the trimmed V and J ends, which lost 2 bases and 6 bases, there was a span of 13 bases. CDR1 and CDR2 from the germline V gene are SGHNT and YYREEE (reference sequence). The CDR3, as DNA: TGTGCCAGCAGCTTTCAGGGGATGGCGGATACGCAGTATTTT. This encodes CASSFQGMADTQYF.

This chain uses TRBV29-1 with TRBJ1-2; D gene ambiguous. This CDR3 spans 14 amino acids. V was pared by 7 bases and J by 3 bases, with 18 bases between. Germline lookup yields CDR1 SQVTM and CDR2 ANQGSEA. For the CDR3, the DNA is TGCAGCGGGAACATCCGAGAGAATGACTATGGCTACACCTTC. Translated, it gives CSGNIRENDYGYTF.